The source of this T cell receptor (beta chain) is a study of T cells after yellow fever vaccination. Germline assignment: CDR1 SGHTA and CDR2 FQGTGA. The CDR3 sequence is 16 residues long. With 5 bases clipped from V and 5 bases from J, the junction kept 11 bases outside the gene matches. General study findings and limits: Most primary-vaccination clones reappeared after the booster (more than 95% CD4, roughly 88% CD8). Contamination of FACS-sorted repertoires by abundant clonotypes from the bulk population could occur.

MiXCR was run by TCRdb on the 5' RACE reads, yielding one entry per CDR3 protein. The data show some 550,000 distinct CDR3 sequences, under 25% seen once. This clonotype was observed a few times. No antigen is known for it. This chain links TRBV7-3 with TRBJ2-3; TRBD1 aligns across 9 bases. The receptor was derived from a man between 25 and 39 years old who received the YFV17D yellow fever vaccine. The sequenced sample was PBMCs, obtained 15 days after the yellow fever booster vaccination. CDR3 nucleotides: TGTGCCAGCAGCCCGGACGGGACAGGGTATTTAGATACGCAGTATTTT. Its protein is CASSPDGTGYLDTQYF.